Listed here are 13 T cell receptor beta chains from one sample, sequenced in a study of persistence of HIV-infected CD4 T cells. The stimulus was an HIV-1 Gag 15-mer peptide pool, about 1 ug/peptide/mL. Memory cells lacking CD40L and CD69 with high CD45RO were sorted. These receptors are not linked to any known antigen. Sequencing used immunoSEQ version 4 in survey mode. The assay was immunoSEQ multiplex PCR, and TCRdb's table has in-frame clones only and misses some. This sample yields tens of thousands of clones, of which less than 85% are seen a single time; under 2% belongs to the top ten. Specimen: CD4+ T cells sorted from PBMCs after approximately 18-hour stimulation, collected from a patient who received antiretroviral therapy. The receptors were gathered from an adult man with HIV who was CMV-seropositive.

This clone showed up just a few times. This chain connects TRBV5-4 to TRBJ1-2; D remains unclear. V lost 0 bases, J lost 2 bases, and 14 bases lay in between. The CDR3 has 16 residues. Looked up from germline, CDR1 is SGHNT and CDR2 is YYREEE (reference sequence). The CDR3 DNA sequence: TGTGCCAGCAGCTTGGCCAATGGCGGGAACAACTATGGCTACACCTTC. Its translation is CASSLANGGNNYGYTF.

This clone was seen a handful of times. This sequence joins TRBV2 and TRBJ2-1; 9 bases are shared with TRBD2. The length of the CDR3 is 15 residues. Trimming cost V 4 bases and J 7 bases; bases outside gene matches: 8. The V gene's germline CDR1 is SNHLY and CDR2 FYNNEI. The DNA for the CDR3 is TGTGCCAGCAGTGGAGGCGGGGGGGCCAGAAATGAGCAGTTCTTC. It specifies CASSGGGGARNEQFF.

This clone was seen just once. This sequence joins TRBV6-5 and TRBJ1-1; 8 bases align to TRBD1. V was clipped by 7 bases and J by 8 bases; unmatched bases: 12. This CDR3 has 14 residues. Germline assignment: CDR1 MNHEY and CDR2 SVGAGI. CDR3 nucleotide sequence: TGTGCCAGCAACCGACAGGGGTTGAACTCCGAAGCTTTCTTT. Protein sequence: CASNRQGLNSEAFF.

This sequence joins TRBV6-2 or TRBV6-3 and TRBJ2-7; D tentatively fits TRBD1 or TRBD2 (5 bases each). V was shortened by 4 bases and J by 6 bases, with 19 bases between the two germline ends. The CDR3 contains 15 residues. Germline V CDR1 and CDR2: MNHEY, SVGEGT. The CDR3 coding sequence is TGTGCCAGCAGTTCAACGACGGGACCCCTCGGCGAGCAGTACTTC. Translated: CASSSTTGPLGEQYF.

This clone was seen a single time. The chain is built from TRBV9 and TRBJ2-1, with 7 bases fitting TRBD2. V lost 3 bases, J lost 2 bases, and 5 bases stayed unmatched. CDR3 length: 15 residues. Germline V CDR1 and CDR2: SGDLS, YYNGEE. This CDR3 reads CASSARLAPYNEQFF. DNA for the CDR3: TGTGCCAGCAGCGCCCGACTAGCCCCCTACAATGAGCAGTTCTTC.

In DNA, the CDR3 is TGTGCCACCGGGAACGTCCAGCCCCAGCATTTT. It is translated as CATGNVQPQHF. The chain uses TRBV24-1 and TRBJ1-5; D remains ambiguous. The CDR3 contains 11 residues. The V and J ends lost 9 bases and 7 bases respectively, with 9 bases between them. Germline values: CDR1 KGHDR, CDR2 SFDVKD.

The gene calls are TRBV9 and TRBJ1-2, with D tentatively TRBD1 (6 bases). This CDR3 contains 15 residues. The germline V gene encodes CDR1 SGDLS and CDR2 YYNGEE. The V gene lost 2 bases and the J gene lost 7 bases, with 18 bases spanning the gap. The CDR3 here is CASSVDLQGSGGYTF. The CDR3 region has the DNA TGTGCCAGCAGCGTTGACCTACAGGGCTCCGGTGGCTACACCTTC.

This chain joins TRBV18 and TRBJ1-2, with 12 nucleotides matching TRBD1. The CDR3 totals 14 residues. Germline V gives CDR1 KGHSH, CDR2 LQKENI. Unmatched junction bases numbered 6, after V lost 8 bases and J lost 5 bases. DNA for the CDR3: TGTGCCAGCACTGGGACAGGGGGCCGGTATGGCTACACCTTC. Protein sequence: CASTGTGGRYGYTF.

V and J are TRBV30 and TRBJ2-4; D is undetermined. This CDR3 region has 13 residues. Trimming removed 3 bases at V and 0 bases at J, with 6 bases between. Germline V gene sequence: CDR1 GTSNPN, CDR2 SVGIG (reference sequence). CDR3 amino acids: CAWREPAKNIQYF. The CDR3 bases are TGTGCCTGGAGGGAACCAGCCAAAAACATTCAGTACTTC. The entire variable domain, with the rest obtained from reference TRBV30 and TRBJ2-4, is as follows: SQTIHQWPATLVQPVGSPLSLECTVEGTSNPNLYWYRQAAGRGLQLLFYSVGIGQISSEVPQNLSASRPQDRQFILSSKKLLLSDSGFYLCAWREPAKNIQYFGAGTRLSVL.

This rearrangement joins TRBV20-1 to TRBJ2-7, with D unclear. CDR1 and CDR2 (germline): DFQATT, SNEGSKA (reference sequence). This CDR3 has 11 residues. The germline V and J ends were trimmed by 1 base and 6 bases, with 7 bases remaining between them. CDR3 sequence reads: CSARGRSEQYF. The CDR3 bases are TGCAGTGCTAGAGGGAGAAGCGAGCAGTACTTC.

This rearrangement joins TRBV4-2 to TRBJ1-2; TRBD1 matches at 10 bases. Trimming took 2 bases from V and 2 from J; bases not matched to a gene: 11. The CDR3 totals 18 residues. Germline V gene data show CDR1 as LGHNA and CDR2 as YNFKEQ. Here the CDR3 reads CASSQSQPGTGDNYGYTF. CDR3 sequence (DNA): TGTGCCAGCAGCCAATCCCAACCCGGGACAGGGGACAACTATGGCTACACCTTC.

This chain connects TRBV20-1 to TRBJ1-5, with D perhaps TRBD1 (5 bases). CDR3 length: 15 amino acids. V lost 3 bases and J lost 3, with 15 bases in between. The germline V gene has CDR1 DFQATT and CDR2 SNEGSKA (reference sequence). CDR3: CSASTSGRANQPQHF. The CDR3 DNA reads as TGCAGTGCTAGTACATCGGGCAGGGCCAATCAGCCCCAGCATTTT.

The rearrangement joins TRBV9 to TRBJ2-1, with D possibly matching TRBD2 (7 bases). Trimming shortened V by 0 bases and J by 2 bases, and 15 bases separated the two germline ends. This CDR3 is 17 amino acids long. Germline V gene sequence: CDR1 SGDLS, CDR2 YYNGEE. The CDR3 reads CASSVDGGAYTYNEQFF. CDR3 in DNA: TGTGCCAGCAGCGTAGATGGGGGGGCCTATACCTACAATGAGCAGTTCTTC. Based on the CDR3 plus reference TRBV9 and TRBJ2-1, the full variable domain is DSGVTQTPKHLITATGQRVTLRCSPRSGDLSVYWYQQSLDQGLQFLIQYYNGEERAKGNILERFSAQQFPDLHSELNLSSLELGDSALYFCASSVDGGAYTYNEQFFGPGTRLTVL.